The sequence of this TCR beta chain was determined in a study of cytomegalovirus exposure and HLA in healthy donors. Study in general: There were around 390 genotyped donors. Of these, 81% fell in the genetic ancestry cluster associated with self-reported Caucasian donors. Broader study findings: Per a later analysis, approximately 16,000 TCR beta sequences showed association with HLA alleles at 0.05 false discovery rate. Upon later analysis, HLA-associated TCR beta chains proved more clonally expanded than other, equally common chains.

PCR amplification relied on 60 Vbeta primers (plus 13 Jbeta primers). Per the original methods: There were tens of millions of unique TCR beta chains by a later count, and approximately 11 million of them were shared. Data came from immunoSEQ multiplex PCR; TCRdb stores just in-frame clones and leaves some out. The DNA gave D and trimming, while V, J and clone size come from that table. The ten most abundant clones cover roughly 5.5% of a sample with around 44,000 clones. The V end lost 7 bases, the J end lost 0 bases, and 24 bases lay between the germline ends. The germline V gene has CDR1 LGHNT and CDR2 FRNRAP. The CDR3 has 18 residues. As regards this clone: No antigen is known for it.

V is TRBV12-5 and J is TRBJ1-2; a weak D match, TRBD1 (5 bases). Sequenced input: PBMCs. The TCR comes from a male donor in good health and CMV-seropositive. Written as DNA, the CDR3 is TGTGCTAGTGCCAAGGTGGTAGCGGGGGTTAGAGCTAACTATGGCTACACCTTC. It specifies CASAKVVAGVRANYGYTF.